A single sample is the source of the 4 T cell receptor beta chains below, sequenced in a study of blood T cell repertoires in COVID-19. TCRdb's copy holds only in-frame clones and misses some; the assay was immunoSEQ multiplex PCR. The sample shows about 120,000 clones, 87% of them seen only once. Specimen: peripheral blood. The receptors come from a woman aged 45-65 years with acute or convalescent COVID-19.

The chain employs TRBV30 and TRBJ1-4; TRBD1 matches at 10 bases. Losses at the gene ends were 5 bases for V and 5 bases for J; bases not matched to a gene: 2. In germline, CDR1 is GTSNPN, CDR2 SVGIG (reference sequence). The CDR3 spans 13 residues. The CDR3 DNA reads as TGTGCCTGGGACAGGGGGCAGAATGAAAAACTGTTTTTT. This translates into CAWDRGQNEKLFF.

V is TRBV10-3 and J is TRBJ2-3; D gene unclear. Germline assignment: CDR1 ENHRY and CDR2 SYGVKD. The V end was cut by 3 bases, the J end by 7 bases, with 8 bases between. This CDR3 contains 12 residues. CDR3 DNA sequence: TGTGCCATCAGTGAACCGGTGAATACGCAGTATTTT. Its protein product is CAISEPVNTQYF.

The chain couples TRBV5-1 to TRBJ2-1; 8 nucleotides agree with TRBD1. With 2 bases clipped from V and 5 bases from J, the junction kept 3 bases outside the gene matches. The germline V gene encodes CDR1 SGHRS and CDR2 YFSETQ. The CDR3 consists of 14 residues. In DNA, the CDR3 is TGCGCCAGCAGCTTACTACAGGGGGACAATGAGCAGTTCTTC. It codes for CASSLLQGDNEQFF.

The chain links TRBV5-4 to TRBJ2-7; 9 positions match TRBD2. Germline V gene lookup returns CDR1 SGHNT and CDR2 YYREEE (reference sequence). J was trimmed by 4 bases and V by 2 bases; bases with no gene match: 4. The CDR3 has 14 residues. The CDR3 nucleotides are TGTGCCAGCAGCTTCGGACTAGCGCGATACGAGCAGTACTTC. This codes for CASSFGLARYEQYF.